Listed below are T cell receptor beta chains from one sample, sequenced in a study of T cells after yellow fever vaccination. TCRdb called the 5' RACE reads again in MiXCR, with one record for every CDR3 protein. Here the sample spans about 320,000 distinct CDR3 sequences, 3.5% to 4.5% being singletons. The sample here was PBMCs, taken 15 days after the yellow fever booster vaccination. Receptors originate from a man between 18 and 29 years old who received the YFV17D yellow fever vaccine. Each CDR3 is given with its conserved first and last residue. The D gene is left open where the match is weak. For some rows the clone size is stated as once, few or many, or as a class when expanded; others skip it.

V	size	D	J	CDR3	DNA
TRBV15	NA	TRBD1	TRBJ2-7	CACSRDRQYEQYF	TGTGCCTGCTCCCGGGACAGACAGTACGAGCAGTACTTC
TRBV20-1	many	TRBD1	TRBJ2-5	CSAIRGLETQYF	TGCAGTGCTATCAGGGGGTTAGAGACCCAGTACTTC
TRBV5-1	many	NA	TRBJ2-7	CASRPTGPSSYEQYF	TGCGCCAGCAGACCGACAGGTCCTAGCTCCTACGAGCAGTACTTC
TRBV10-3	many	NA	TRBJ2-5	CAISGSGNQQETQYF	TGTGCCATCAGTGGGTCCGGGAACCAACAAGAGACCCAGTACTTC
TRBV6-2/TRBV6-3	few	NA	TRBJ1-1	CASGEQGSDTEAFF	TGTGCCAGCGGGGAACAGGGTTCGGACACTGAAGCTTTCTTT
TRBV3-1	many	NA	TRBJ2-3	CASSQVTDTQYF	TGTGCCAGCAGCCAAGTTACAGATACGCAGTATTTT
TRBV2	many	TRBD1	TRBJ1-2	CASAEQGANYGYTF	TGTGCCAGCGCAGAACAGGGGGCGAACTATGGCTACACCTTC
TRBV18	many	NA	TRBJ1-6	CASSGGEGSPLHF	TGTGCCAGCTCCGGCGGGGAGGGGTCACCCCTCCACTTT
TRBV6-6	NA	NA	TRBJ2-5	CASSYINLGETQYF	TGTGCCAGCAGTTATATTAATCTAGGGGAGACCCAGTACTTC
TRBV29-1	many	NA	TRBJ1-5	CSVAGYDQPQHF	TGCAGCGTTGCGGGTTACGATCAGCCCCAGCATTTT
TRBV18	few	NA	TRBJ1-1	CASSPPEGTEAFF	TGTGCCAGCTCACCACCCGAAGGCACTGAAGCTTTCTTT
TRBV7-2	many	TRBD2	TRBJ2-2	CASSLVSSSGGHTGELFF	TGTGCCAGCAGCTTAGTGTCGTCTAGCGGGGGGCACACCGGGGAGCTGTTTTTT
TRBV29-1	few	NA	TRBJ2-1	CSVAAAYNEQFF	TGCAGCGTTGCAGCGGCCTACAATGAGCAGTTCTTC
TRBV3-1	many	NA	TRBJ2-7	CASSQGKGFSYEQYF	TGTGCCAGCAGCCAAGGAAAGGGTTTCTCCTACGAGCAGTACTTC
TRBV7-2	many	NA	TRBJ2-3	CASSLIGGGTDTQYF	TGTGCCAGCAGCTTAATAGGGGGTGGTACAGATACGCAGTATTTT
TRBV7-2	many	TRBD1	TRBJ2-1	CASSRTGDEQFF	TGTGCCAGCAGCCGAACAGGGGATGAGCAGTTCTTC
TRBV7-2	NA	TRBD2	TRBJ2-3	CASAISGGGVDTQYF	TGTGCCAGCGCGATTAGCGGGGGGGGTGTAGATACGCAGTATTTT
TRBV29-1	few	NA	TRBJ2-5	CSVEEVPAETQYF	TGCAGCGTTGAAGAGGTCCCAGCGGAGACCCAGTACTTC
TRBV18	few	NA	TRBJ1-6	CASSTLGPGRANSPLHF	TGTGCCAGCTCTACACTGGGGCCGGGCAGAGCTAATTCACCCCTCCACTTT
TRBV7-2	many	NA	TRBJ1-2	CASRPPLVDLGGGYTF	TGTGCCAGCAGACCCCCCCTGGTCGATCTCGGCGGGGGCTACACCTTC
TRBV4-1	many	NA	TRBJ1-2	CASSQVTPTNYGYTF	TGCGCCAGCAGCCAAGTTACACCCACCAACTATGGCTACACCTTC
TRBV5-1	few	NA	TRBJ2-7	CASRGTGTASYEQYF	TGCGCCAGCAGGGGGACCGGGACGGCCTCCTACGAGCAGTACTTC
TRBV20-1	many	TRBD1	TRBJ2-2	CSAANTGGTGELFF	TGCAGTGCGGCAAACACAGGGGGCACCGGGGAGCTGTTTTTT
TRBV7-2	few	NA	TRBJ2-3	CASSFRGRTQYF	TGTGCCAGCAGCTTCAGGGGCCGGACGCAGTATTTT
TRBV20-1	few	NA	TRBJ1-1	CSARVGSGTEAFF	TGCAGTGCTAGAGTGGGTTCTGGCACTGAAGCTTTCTTT
TRBV5-1	many	NA	TRBJ2-2	CASSPERGANGELFF	TGCGCCAGCAGCCCTGAACGGGGCGCGAACGGGGAGCTGTTTTTT
TRBV5-1	few	TRBD1	TRBJ2-5	CASSLYPGTGGETQYF	TGCGCCAGCAGCTTGTACCCCGGGACAGGGGGAGAGACCCAGTACTTC
TRBV21-1	NA	NA	TRBJ2-1	CASSPGWKGPSDEQFF	TGTGCCAGCAGCCCTGGGTGGAAGGGTCCCTCGGATGAGCAGTTCTTC
TRBV20-1	few	NA	TRBJ1-2	CSAYGEVRGGYTF	TGCAGTGCTTACGGGGAAGTAAGAGGGGGCTACACCTTC
TRBV20-1	few	TRBD1	TRBJ2-5	CSASKQGALYQETQYF	TGCAGTGCTAGCAAACAGGGGGCCCTGTACCAAGAGACCCAGTACTTC
TRBV24-1	many	NA	TRBJ1-2	CATSEGRTEYTF	TGTGCCACCAGTGAAGGTAGAACAGAGTACACCTTC
TRBV4-2	many	NA	TRBJ2-1	CASSQASTRSHEQFF	TGTGCCAGCAGCCAGGCCTCGACTAGATCCCATGAGCAGTTCTTC
TRBV18	few	NA	TRBJ2-7	CASSLGTFGVHEQYF	TGTGCCAGCTCACTCGGGACTTTCGGGGTCCACGAGCAGTACTTC
TRBV27	many	NA	TRBJ1-4	CASSSGTPVRRELFF	TGTGCCAGCAGCTCCGGGACGCCGGTTCGAAGAGAATTGTTTTTT
TRBV7-6	many	TRBD2	TRBJ2-2	CASSPAGGSRWELFF	TGTGCCAGCAGCCCCGCCGGCGGGAGCCGTTGGGAGCTGTTTTTT
TRBV7-2	many	NA	TRBJ1-1	CASSLVANTEAFF	TGTGCCAGCAGCTTAGTAGCGAACACTGAAGCTTTCTTT
TRBV4-2	NA	NA	TRBJ2-7	CASSQDQGWVDEQYF	TGTGCCAGCAGCCAAGATCAGGGGTGGGTGGACGAGCAGTACTTC
TRBV3-1	NA	TRBD1	TRBJ2-5	CASSSRGQGYEETQYF	TGTGCCAGCAGCTCGCGAGGACAGGGGTACGAAGAGACCCAGTACTTC
TRBV10-3	NA	TRBD1	TRBJ1-6	CAISDRGGGADDSPLHF	TGTGCCATCAGTGATAGGGGAGGGGGCGCCGACGATTCACCCCTCCACTTT
TRBV4-3	many	NA	TRBJ2-2	CASSQVTGASGELFF	TGCGCCAGCAGCCAAGTCACCGGGGCGTCCGGGGAGCTGTTTTTT
TRBV5-4	NA	NA	TRBJ2-7	CASSFSRGRSYEQYF	TGTGCCAGCAGCTTCAGTCGGGGGCGGTCCTACGAGCAGTACTTC